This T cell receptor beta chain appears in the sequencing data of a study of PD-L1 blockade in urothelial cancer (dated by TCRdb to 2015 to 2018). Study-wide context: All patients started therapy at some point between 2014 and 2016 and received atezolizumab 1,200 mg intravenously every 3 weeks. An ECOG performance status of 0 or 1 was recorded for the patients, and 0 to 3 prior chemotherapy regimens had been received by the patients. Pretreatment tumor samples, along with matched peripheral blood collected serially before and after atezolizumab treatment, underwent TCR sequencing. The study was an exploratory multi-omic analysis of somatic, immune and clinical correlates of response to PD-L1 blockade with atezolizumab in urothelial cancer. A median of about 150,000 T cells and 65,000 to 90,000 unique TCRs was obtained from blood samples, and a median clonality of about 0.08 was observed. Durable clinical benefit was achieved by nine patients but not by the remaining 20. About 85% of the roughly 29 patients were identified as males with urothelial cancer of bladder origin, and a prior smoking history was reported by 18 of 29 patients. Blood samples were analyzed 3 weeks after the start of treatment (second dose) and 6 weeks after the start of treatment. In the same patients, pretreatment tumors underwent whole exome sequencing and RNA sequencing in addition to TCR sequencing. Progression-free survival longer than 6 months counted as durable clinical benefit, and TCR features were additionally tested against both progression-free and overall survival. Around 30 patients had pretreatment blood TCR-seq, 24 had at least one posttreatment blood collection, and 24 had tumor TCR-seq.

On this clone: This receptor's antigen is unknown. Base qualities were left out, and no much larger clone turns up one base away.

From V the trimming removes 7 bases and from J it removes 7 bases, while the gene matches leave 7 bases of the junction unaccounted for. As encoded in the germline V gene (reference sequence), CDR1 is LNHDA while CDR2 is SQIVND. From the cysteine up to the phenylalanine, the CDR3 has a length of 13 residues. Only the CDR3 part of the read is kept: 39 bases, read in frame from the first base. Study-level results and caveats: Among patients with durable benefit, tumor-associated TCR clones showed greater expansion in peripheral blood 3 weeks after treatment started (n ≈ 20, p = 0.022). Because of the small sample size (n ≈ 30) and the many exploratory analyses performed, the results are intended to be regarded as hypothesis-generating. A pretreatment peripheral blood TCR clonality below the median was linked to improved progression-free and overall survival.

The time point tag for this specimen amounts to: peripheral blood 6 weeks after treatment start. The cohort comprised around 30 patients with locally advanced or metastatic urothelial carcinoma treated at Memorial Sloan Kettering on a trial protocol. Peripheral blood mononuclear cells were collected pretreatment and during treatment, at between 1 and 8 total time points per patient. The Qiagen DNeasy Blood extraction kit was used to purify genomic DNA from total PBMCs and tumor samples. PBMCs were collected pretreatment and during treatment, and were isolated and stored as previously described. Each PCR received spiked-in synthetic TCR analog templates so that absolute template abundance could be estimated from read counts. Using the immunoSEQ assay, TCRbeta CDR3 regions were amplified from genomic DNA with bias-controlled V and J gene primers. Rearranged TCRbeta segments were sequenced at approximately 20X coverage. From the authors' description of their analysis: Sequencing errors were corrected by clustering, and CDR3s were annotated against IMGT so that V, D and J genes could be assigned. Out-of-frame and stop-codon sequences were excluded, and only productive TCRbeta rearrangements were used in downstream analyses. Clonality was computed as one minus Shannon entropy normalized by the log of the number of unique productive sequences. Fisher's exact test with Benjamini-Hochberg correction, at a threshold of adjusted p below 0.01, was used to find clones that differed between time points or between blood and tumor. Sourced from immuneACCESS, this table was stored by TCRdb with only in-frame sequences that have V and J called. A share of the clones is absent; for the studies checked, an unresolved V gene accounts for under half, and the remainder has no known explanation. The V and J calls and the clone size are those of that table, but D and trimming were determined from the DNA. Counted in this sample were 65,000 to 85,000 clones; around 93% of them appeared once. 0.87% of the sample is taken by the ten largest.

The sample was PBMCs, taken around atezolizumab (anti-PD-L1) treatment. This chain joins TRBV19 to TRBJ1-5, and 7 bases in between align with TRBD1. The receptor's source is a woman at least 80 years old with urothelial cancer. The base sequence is TGTGCCAGTAACATCCCAGGGGGACAGCCCCAGCATTTT. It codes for CASNIPGGQPQHF.